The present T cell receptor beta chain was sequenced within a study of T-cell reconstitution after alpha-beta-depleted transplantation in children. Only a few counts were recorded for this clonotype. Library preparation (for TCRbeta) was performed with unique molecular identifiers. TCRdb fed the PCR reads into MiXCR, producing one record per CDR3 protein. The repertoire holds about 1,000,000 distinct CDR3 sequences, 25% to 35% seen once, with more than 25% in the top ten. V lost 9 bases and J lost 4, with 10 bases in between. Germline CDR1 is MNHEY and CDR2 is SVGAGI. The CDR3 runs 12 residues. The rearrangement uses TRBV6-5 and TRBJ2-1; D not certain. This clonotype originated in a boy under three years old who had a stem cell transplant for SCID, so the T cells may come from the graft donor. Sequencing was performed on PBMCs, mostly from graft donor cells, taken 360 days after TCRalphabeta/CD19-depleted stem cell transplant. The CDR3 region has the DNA TGTGCCAGTGGTGGGGAATACAATGAGCAGTTCTTC. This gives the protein CASGGEYNEQFF.